This T cell receptor beta chain derives from a study of blood T cell repertoires in COVID-19. Authors' analysis steps: Estimated nucleated cell counts came from reference gene primer amplification. Profiling relied on immunoSEQ multiplex PCR, and the TCRdb table lists in-frame clones only, not all of them. For V, J and clone size, that table is used; D and trimming come from the DNA. The sample holds roughly 290,000 clones, about 83% seen once. V shed 5 bases and J 1 base; nucleotides not matched to a gene: 11. CDR3 size: 19 residues. Germline CDR1 is MNHNY and CDR2 is SVGAGI (reference sequence). The origin of this receptor is a woman in her thirties or forties who had recovered from COVID-19. The chain recombines TRBV6-6 with TRBJ2-2; TRBD2 agrees at 12 bases. Material: PBMCs or T cells enriched from blood (not recorded which). The CDR3 coding sequence is TGTGCCAGCAGTCTCATGGGAGGACTAGCGGGATTGAACACCGGGGAGCTGTTTTTT. This translates into CASSLMGGLAGLNTGELFF.